The sequence of this T cell receptor beta chain was determined in a study of blood T cell repertoires in COVID-19. V gave up 3 bases and J gave up 2 bases; unmatched junction bases: 9. The CDR3 is 17 amino acids. Per the germline V gene, CDR1 is MNHNS and CDR2 is SASEGT. Assay used: immunoSEQ multiplex PCR; TCRdb lists only in-frame clones, some missing. The repertoire holds hundreds of thousands of clones, with around 88% as singletons. Sequenced: peripheral blood. This TCR was sampled from a woman younger than 45 with COVID-19, enrolled during active disease. V gene TRBV6-1 combines with J gene TRBJ2-5; 10 bases map to TRBD1. CDR3 region: CASSDPLTGQGQETQYF. The CDR3 DNA reads as TGTGCCAGCAGTGACCCTTTAACGGGACAGGGGCAAGAGACCCAGTACTTC.